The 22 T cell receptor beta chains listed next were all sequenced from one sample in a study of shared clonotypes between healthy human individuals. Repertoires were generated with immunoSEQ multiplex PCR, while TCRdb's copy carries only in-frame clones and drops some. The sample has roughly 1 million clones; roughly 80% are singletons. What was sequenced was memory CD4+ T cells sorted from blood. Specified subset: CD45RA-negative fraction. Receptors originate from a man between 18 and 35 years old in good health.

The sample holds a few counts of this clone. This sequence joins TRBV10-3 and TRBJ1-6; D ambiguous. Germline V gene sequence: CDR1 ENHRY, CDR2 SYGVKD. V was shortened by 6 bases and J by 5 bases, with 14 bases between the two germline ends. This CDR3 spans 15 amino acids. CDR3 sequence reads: CAISAWKYDNSPLHF. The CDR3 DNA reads TGTGCCATCAGCGCTTGGAAGTACGATAATTCACCCCTCCACTTT.

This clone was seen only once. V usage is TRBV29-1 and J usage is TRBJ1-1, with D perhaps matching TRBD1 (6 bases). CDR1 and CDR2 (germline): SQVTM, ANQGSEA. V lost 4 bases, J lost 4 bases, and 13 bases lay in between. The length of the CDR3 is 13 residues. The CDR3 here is CSVGLGGSTEAFF. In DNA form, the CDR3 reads TGCAGCGTTGGTTTAGGGGGGAGCACTGAAGCTTTCTTT.

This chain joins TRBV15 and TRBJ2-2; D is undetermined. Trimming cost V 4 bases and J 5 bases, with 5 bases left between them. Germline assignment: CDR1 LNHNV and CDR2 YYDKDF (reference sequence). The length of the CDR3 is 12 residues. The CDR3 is CATSTRTGELFF. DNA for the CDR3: TGTGCCACCAGCACGAGGACCGGGGAGCTGTTTTTT. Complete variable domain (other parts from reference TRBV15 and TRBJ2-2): DAMVIQNPRYQVTQFGKPVTLSCSQTLNHNVMYWYQQKSSQAPKLLFHYYDKDFNNEADTPDNFQSRRPNTSFCFLDIRSPGLGDTAMYLCATSTRTGELFFGEGSRLTVL.

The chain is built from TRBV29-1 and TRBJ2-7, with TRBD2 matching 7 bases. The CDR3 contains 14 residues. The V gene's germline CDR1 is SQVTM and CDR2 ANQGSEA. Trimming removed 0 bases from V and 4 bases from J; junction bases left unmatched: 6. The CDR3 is CSVEDSSGGYEQYF. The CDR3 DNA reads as TGCAGCGTTGAAGACTCTAGCGGAGGATACGAGCAGTACTTC.

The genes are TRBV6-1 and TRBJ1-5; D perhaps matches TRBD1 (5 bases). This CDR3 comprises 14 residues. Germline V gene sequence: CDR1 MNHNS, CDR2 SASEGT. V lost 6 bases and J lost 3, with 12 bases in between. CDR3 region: CASSPGGPNQPQHF. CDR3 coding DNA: TGTGCCAGCAGCCCGGGGGGTCCCAATCAGCCCCAGCATTTT.

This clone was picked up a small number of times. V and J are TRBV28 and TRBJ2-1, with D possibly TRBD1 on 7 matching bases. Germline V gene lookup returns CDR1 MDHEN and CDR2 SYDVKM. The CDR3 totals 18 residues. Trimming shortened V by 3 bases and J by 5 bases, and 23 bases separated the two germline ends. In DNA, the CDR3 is TGTGCCAGCAGTTTTAGACAGGGACTGTGGATATGGGACAATGAGCAGTTCTTC. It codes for CASSFRQGLWIWDNEQFF. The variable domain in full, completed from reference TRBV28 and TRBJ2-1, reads DVKVTQSSRYLVKRTGEKVFLECVQDMDHENMFWYRQDPGLGLRLIYFSYDVKMKEKGDIPEGYSVSREKKERFSLILESASTNQTSMYLCASSFRQGLWIWDNEQFFGPGTRLTVL.

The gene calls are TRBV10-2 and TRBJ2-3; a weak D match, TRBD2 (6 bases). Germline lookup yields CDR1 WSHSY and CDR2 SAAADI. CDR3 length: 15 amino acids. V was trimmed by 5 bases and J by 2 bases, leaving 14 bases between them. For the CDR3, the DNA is TGCGCCAGCAGTTTCTTTGCGGGGCTCACAGATACGCAGTATTTT. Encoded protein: CASSFFAGLTDTQYF.

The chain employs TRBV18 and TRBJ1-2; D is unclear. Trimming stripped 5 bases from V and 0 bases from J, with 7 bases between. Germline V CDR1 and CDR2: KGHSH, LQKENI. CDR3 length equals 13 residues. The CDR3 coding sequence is TGTGCCAGCTCAACAACCTCTAACTATGGCTACACCTTC. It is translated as CASSTTSNYGYTF.

CDR3 loop: CASSEVLTVETQYF. CDR3 coding DNA: TGCGCCAGCAGCGAAGTCCTAACAGTCGAGACCCAGTACTTC. V and J are TRBV5-1 and TRBJ2-5; D is unresolved. V was cut by 4 bases and J by 5 bases, with 15 bases left in between. Germline-derived CDR1 and CDR2 are SGHRS and YFSETQ. The CDR3 has 14 amino acids.

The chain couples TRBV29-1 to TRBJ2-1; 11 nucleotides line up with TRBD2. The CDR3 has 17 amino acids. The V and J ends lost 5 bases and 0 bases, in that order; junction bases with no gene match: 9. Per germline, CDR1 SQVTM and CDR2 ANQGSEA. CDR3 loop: CSVSGTSGQGSYNEQFF. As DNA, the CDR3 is TGCAGCGTTTCCGGGACTAGCGGACAAGGCTCCTACAATGAGCAGTTCTTC.

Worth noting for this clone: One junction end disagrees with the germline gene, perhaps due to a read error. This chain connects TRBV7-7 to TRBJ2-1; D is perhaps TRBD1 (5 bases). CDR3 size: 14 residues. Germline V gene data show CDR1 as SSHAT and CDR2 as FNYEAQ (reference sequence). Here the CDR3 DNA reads TGTGCTAGCAGCTTAGTCACAGCTAGGGGTGAGCAGTTCTTC. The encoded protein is CASSLVTARGEQFF. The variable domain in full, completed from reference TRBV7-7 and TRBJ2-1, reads GAGVSQSPRYKVTKRGQDVTLRCDPISSHATLYWYQQALGQGPEFLTYFNYEAQPDKSGLPSDRFSAERPEGSISTLTIQRTEQRDSAMYRCASSLVTARGEQFFGPGTRLTVL.

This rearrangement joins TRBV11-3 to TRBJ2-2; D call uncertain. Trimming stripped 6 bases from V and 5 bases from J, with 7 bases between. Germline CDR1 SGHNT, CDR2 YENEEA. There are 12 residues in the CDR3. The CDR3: CASSHNTGELFF. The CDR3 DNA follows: TGTGCCAGCAGTCACAATACCGGGGAGCTGTTTTTT.

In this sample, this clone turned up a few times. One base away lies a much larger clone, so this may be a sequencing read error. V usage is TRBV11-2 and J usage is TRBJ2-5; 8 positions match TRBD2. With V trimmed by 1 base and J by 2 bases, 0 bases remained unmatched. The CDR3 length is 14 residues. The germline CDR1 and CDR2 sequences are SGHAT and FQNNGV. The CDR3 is CASSLAGGQETQYF. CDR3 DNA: TGTGCCAGCAGCTTAGCGGGGGGGCAAGAGACCCAGTACTTC.

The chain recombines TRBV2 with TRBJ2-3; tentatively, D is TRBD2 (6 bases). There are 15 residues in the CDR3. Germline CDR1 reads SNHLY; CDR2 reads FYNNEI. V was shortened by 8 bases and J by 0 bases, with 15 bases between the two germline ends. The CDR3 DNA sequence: TGTGCCAGCGGGGGGACCACGTCTAGCACAGATACGCAGTATTTT. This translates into CASGGTTSSTDTQYF.

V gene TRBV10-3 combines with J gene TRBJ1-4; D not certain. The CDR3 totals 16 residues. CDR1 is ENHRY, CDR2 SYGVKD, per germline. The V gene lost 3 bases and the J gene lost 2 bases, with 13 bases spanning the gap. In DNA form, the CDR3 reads TGTGCCATCAGTGAAGGACGGGCGTCGACTAATGAAAAACTGTTTTTT. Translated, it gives CAISEGRASTNEKLFF.

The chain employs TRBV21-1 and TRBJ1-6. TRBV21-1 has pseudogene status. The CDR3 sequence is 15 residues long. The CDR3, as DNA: TGTGCCAGCAGCAAAGGGATAAAAGGGCATTCACCCCTCCACTTT. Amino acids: CASSKGIKGHSPLHF.

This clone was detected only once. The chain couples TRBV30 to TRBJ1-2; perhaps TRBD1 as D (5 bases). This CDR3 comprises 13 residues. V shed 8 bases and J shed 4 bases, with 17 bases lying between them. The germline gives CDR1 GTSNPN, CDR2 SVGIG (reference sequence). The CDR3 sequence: CAGGEEQSYGYTF. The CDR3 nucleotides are TGTGCCGGGGGAGAAGAGCAAAGCTATGGCTACACCTTC. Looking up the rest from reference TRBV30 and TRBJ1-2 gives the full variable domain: SQTIHQWPATLVQPVGSPLSLECTVEGTSNPNLYWYRQAAGRGLQLLFYSVGIGQISSEVPQNLSASRPQDRQFILSSKKLLLSDSGFYLCAGGEEQSYGYTFGSGTRLTVV.

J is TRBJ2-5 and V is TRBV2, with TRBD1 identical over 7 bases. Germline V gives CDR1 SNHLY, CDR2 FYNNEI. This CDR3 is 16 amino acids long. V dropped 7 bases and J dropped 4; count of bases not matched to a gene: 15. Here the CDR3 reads CASTPSPDRASETQYF. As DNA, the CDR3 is TGTGCCAGCACCCCTTCCCCCGACAGGGCGTCAGAGACCCAGTACTTC.

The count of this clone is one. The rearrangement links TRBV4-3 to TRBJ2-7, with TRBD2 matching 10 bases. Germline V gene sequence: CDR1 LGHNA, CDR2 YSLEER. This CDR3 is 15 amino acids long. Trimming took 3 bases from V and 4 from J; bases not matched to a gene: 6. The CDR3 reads CASSQQLAGTYEQYF. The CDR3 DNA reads TGCGCCAGCAGCCAGCAACTAGCGGGAACTTACGAGCAGTACTTC.

CDR3 nucleotide sequence: TGCAGCGTTGGGAGAGCGACAGGGACTCAAGAGACCCAGTACTTC. This sequence encodes CSVGRATGTQETQYF. The chain carries TRBV29-1 and TRBJ2-5; a possible D gene is TRBD1 (7 bases). The V and J ends lost 4 bases and 2 bases respectively, with 17 bases between them. The germline CDR1 and CDR2 sequences are SQVTM and ANQGSEA. The CDR3 is 15 amino acids.

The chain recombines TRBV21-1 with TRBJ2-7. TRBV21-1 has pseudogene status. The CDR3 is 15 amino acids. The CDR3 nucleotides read TGTGCCAGCAGCAAAGGTAACCCCGGCGCCTACGAGCAGTACTTC. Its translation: CASSKGNPGAYEQYF.

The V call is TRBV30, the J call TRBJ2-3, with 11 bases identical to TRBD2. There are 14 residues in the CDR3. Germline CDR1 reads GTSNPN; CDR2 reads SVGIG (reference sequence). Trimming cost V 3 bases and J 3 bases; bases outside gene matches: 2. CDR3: CAWRSSGRTDTQYF. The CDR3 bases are TGTGCCTGGAGGTCTAGCGGGAGGACAGATACGCAGTATTTT.